This entry features one TCR beta chain sequence. Those patients picked for sequencing had displayed CD8+CD57+ cell expansion on flow cytometry. This specimen comes from a study of CD8+CD57+ T cells in acquired aplastic anemia. At the level of the study: Recorded DNA amounts for sorted CD4+ and CD8+ cells had an average of about 3.5 ug.

In germline, CDR1 is DFQATT, CDR2 SNEGSKA (reference sequence). With 5 bases removed from V and 6 bases from J, the gap between germline ends came to 19 bases. This CDR3 is 14 amino acids long. Investigators profiled TCR beta VDJ and CDR3 from genomic DNA template. From the reads, TCRdb called clonotypes with MiXCR, one entry per CDR3 protein. This sample has about 120,000 distinct CDR3 sequences, with 55% to 60% found just once. The origin of this receptor is a human donor with aplastic anemia. The sequenced sample was sorted CD4+, CD8+, or CD8+CD57+ T cells (not recorded which) from PBMCs. J is TRBJ1-2 and V is TRBV20-1, with D unclear. CDR3 protein: CSAPRTDTINGYTF. The CDR3 DNA reads TGCAGTGCTCCACGTACCGACACCATTAATGGCTACACCTTC.